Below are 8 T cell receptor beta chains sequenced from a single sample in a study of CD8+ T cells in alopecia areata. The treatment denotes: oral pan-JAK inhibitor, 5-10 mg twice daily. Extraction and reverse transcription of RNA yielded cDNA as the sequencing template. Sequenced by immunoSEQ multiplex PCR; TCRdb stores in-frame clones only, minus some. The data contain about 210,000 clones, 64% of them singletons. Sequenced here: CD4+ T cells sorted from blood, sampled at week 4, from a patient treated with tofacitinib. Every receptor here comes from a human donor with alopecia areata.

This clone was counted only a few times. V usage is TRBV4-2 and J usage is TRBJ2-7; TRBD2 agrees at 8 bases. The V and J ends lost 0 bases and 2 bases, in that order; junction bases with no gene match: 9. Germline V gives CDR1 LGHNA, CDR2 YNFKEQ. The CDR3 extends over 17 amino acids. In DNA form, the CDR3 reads TGTGCCAGCAGCCAAGATCAGGCCGGGGGGGTTCCCTACGAGCAGTACTTC. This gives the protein CASSQDQAGGVPYEQYF.

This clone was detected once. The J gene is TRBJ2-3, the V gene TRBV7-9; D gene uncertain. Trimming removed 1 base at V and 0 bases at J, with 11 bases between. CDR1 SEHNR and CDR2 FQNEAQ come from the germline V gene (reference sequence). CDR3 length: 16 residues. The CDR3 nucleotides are TGTGCCAGCAGCTTAGAAGTTTTGGGCAGCACAGATACGCAGTATTTT. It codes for CASSLEVLGSTDTQYF.

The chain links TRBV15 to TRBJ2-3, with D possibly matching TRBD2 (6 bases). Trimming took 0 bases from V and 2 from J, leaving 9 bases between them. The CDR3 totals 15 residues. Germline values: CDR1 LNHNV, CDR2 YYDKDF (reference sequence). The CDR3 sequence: CATSRDTSPTDTQYF. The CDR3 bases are TGTGCCACCAGCAGAGATACTAGCCCCACAGATACGCAGTATTTT.

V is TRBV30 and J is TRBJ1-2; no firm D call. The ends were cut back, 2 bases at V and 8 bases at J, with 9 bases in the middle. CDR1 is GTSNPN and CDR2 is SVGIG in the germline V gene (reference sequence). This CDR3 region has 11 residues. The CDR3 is CAWSLPRGYTF. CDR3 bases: TGTGCCTGGAGTCTCCCCCGGGGCTACACCTTC.

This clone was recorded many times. As DNA, the CDR3 is TGTGCCAGCAGGGTTCTGGACAGGGGTACCTACGAGCAGTACTTC. This encodes CASRVLDRGTYEQYF. The chain couples TRBV6-1 to TRBJ2-7, with 9 bases identical to TRBD1. J was trimmed by 2 bases and V by 6 bases; bases with no gene match: 8. The CDR3 extends over 15 amino acids. Germline CDR1 reads MNHNS; CDR2 reads SASEGT.

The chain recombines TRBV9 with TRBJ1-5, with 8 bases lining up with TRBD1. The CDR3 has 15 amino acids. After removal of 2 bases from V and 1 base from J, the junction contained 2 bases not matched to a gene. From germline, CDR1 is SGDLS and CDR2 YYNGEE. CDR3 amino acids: CASSVGQGSNQPQHF. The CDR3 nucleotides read TGTGCCAGCAGCGTCGGACAGGGAAGCAATCAGCCCCAGCATTTT.

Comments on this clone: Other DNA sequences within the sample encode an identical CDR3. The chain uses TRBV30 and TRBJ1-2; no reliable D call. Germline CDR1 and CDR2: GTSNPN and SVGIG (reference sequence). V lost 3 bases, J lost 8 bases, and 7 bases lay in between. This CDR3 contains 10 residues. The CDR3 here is CAWRKGGYTF. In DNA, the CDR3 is TGTGCCTGGAGGAAGGGAGGCTACACCTTC.

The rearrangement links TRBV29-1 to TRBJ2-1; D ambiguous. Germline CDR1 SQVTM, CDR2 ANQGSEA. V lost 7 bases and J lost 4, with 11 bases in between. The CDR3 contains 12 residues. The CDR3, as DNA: TGCAGCGCAAGGACCCTATACAATGAGCAGTTCTTC. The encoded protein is CSARTLYNEQFF.